This TCR beta chain emerged from a study of beta chain features in type 1 diabetes. Sequenced material consisted of expressed TCRB transcripts (all of the isolated RNA was reverse transcribed). Assay: immunoSEQ multiplex PCR; the TCRdb copy retains only in-frame clones and omits some. The sample contains 350,000 or so clones, less than 20% of which appear only once. The study's findings and limits: The VDJ junctions of type 1 diabetes patients carried fewer insertions and more deletions. TCRB repertoires of naive, central memory and Treg cells appeared more similar among patients than among healthy donors.

This clone was counted between two and nine times. Its specificity is unknown. CDR1 and CDR2 (germline): SGHTA, FQGNSA. CDR3 length equals 14 residues. Between the trimmed V and J ends, which lost 4 bases and 4 bases, there was a span of 13 bases. What was sequenced was naive CD4+ T cells from blood. This chain connects TRBV7-2 to TRBJ1-2; D uncertain. The receptor was isolated from a woman younger than 35 in good health. The CDR3 region is CASSSPTRGYGYTF. The CDR3 region has the DNA TGTGCCAGCAGCTCACCAACGCGGGGCTATGGCTACACCTTC. Full variable domain (outside the CDR3, taken from reference TRBV7-2 and TRBJ1-2): GAGVSQSPSNKVTEKGKDVELRCDPISGHTALYWYRQSLGQGLEFLIYFQGNSAPDKSGLPSDRFSAERTGGSVSTLTIQRTQQEDSAVYLCASSSPTRGYGYTFGSGTRLTVV.